This T cell receptor (beta chain) originates from a study of Ad26.COV2.S vaccination and SARS-CoV-2 variants. Study-wide points: Participants in the vaccine arm had higher spike-specific TCR breadth; placebo recipients had lower. People who got the vaccine or the placebo had similar non-spike TCR breadth.

Indicated treatment: some 20 received Ad26.COV2.S at low or high dose, single or two shots; several received placebo; per-sample allocation not given. The samples were gathered on day 63 after the first injection of vaccine or placebo. Between the trimmed V and J ends, which lost 6 bases and 5 bases, there was a span of 21 bases. The germline CDR1 and CDR2 sequences are SNHLY and FYNNEI. The CDR3 is 16 residues long. The repertoire was sequenced with immunoSEQ multiplex PCR; TCRdb's copy has only in-frame clones and lacks some. The data show hundreds of thousands of clones, with 85% seen just once and around 3.3% held by the top ten. In the case of this clone: As yet, its antigen is unknown.

The J gene is TRBJ2-3, the V gene TRBV2; a possible D gene is TRBD1 (5 bases). The input for sequencing was peripheral blood, taken in a trial of Ad26.COV2.S vaccine versus placebo. This clonotype originated in a person between 18 and 65 years old who received the Ad26.COV2.S COVID-19 vaccine or a placebo. The CDR3 nucleotides are TGTGCCAGCAGGCGGAATGGGGCCCCAAAGGGAGATACGCAGTATTTT. Translation: CASRRNGAPKGDTQYF.